The 5 T cell receptor beta chains listed next were all sequenced from one sample in a study of T-cell reconstitution after alpha-beta-depleted transplantation in children. Preparation of the TCRbeta library was carried out with unique molecular identifiers. Via MiXCR, TCRdb re-called the PCR reads, giving one row per CDR3 protein. The table includes about 370,000 distinct CDR3 sequences, 20% detected once. This specimen was PBMCs from the stem cell graft donor, taken from the stem cell graft. These receptors were obtained from a human donor who donated a stem cell graft to a child with acute myeloid leukemia.

This clonotype has ten or more counts. This chain connects TRBV11-2 to TRBJ2-7; 11 bases align to TRBD2. The CDR3 totals 16 residues. V was clipped by 5 bases and J by 4 bases; unmatched bases: 10. CDR1 is SGHAT, CDR2 FQNNGV, per germline. CDR3 amino acids: CASSPRTSGFGYEQYF. In DNA, the CDR3 is TGTGCCAGCAGCCCCCGGACTAGCGGGTTCGGTTACGAGCAGTACTTC.

The sample holds a few counts of this clonotype. The rearrangement uses TRBV7-8 and TRBJ2-7; D tentatively fits TRBD1 or TRBD2 (5 bases each). Germline V lookup: CDR1 SGHVS, CDR2 FQNEAQ. There are 15 residues in the CDR3. V lost 10 bases, J lost 6 bases, and 25 bases lay in between. The CDR3 region is CATTRGGRDRGEQYF. The CDR3 DNA is TGTGCCACCACCCGCGGAGGCCGGGACCGAGGCGAGCAGTACTTC.

This clonotype was observed many times. The junction shows a germline mismatch at one end, possibly a read error. This chain's CDR3 is CASSLGAEQFF. In DNA form, the CDR3 reads TGTGCCAGCAGCTTAGGGGCAGAGCAGTTCTTC. V and J are TRBV5-1 and TRBJ2-1; the D gene is possibly TRBD1 (5 bases). CDR1 and CDR2 (germline): SGHRS, YFSETQ. The length of the CDR3 is 11 residues.

This clonotype showed up just a few times. The rearrangement uses TRBV28 and TRBJ1-5; 9 bases align to TRBD1. V lost 7 bases, J lost 5 bases, and 6 bases stayed unmatched. This CDR3 region has 14 residues. The germline V gene encodes CDR1 MDHEN and CDR2 SYDVKM. The CDR3 coding sequence is TGTGCCAGCATCTTTACAGGGGGCGATCAGCCCCAGCATTTT. Amino acid sequence: CASIFTGGDQPQHF.

Many counts were recorded for this clonotype. The rearrangement uses TRBV4-2 and TRBJ2-1; D gene unclear. V shed 6 bases and J shed 8 bases, with 17 bases lying between them. The CDR3 covers 14 residues. CDR1 LGHNA and CDR2 YNFKEQ come from the germline V gene. CDR3 nucleotide sequence: TGTGCCAGCAGGGGGTCGTCTGGTTCTTATGAGCAGTTCTTC. The encoded protein is CASRGSSGSYEQFF.